This T cell receptor (beta chain) was captured in a study of response to subunit inactivated influenza vaccine listed by TCRdb under 2018. About the study as a whole: Deep quantitative profiling of the T cell receptor repertoire was used in the study to follow responses to a trivalent subunit inactivated influenza vaccine. General study outcomes and caveats: According to the authors, only a limited number of new T cells may be recruited by each seasonal influenza vaccination.

In regard to this clonotype: No cognate antigen has been identified for it. Per-nucleotide qualities are absent, and no much larger clonotype sits a single base away.

To prepare the library, RT-PCR was applied. Data came from an Illumina HiSeq 2500. TCRdb reworked the public reads: Q25 trimming with fastp, MiXCR clone assembly, productive beta chains retained. Entries are consolidated by CDR3 protein sequence, retaining the most common genes and DNA. The sample has hundreds of thousands of distinct CDR3 sequences on record, 13% to 15% of them singletons. 6% to 9.5% of the sample is held by the ten biggest clonotypes. The starting material was PBMCs from blood, obtained 14 to 15 days before vaccination. The receptor was derived from a man in his fifties who received an inactivated influenza vaccine. Donor details come from another sample of the same person, matched by shared clones.

The encoded CDR3 is CSARKTGPYEQYF. The nucleotide sequence reads TGCAGTGCTAGGAAGACAGGACCCTACGAGCAGTACTTC. This receptor chain uses TRBV20-1 and TRBJ2-7, and TRBD1 may be the D gene, going by 6 matching bases. From the cysteine up to the phenylalanine, the CDR3 has a length of 13 residues. The kept DNA is CDR3 alone, 39 bases in frame from the first base. V is pared back by 3 bases and J by 2 bases, with 11 bases lying between the germline termini. The germline V gene (reference sequence) supplies CDR1 DFQATT and CDR2 SNEGSKA.